The next 20 T cell receptor beta chains were all read from a single sample in a study of cytomegalovirus exposure and HLA in healthy donors. It was with 60 Vbeta and 13 Jbeta primers that the PCR ran. Only in-frame clones appear in the TCRdb table, and some are missing; sequencing was by immunoSEQ multiplex PCR. There are 140,000 to 150,000 clones in the sample; 75% to 85% occur only once, and 4.5% lies in the top ten. Input material: PBMCs. The receptor source for this set is a middle-aged man in good health and CMV-seronegative.

The gene calls are TRBV11-2 and TRBJ1-2, with D tentatively TRBD1 (6 bases). The V gene lost 6 bases and the J gene lost 4 bases, with 21 bases spanning the gap. The length of the CDR3 is 16 residues. Germline V gene lookup returns CDR1 SGHAT and CDR2 FQNNGV. The chain's CDR3 is CASSREGGMGSYGYTF. The CDR3 nucleotides read TGTGCCAGCAGTCGAGAGGGGGGGATGGGGAGCTATGGCTACACCTTC.

This clone was seen just once. The chain joins TRBV5-1 to TRBJ2-3; 8 positions match TRBD2. The ends lost 4 bases at V and 3 bases at J; junction bases unmatched: 7. The CDR3 is made up of 15 amino acids. The germline V gene has CDR1 SGHRS and CDR2 YFSETQ. CDR3: CASSPGGASTDTQYF. Written as DNA, the CDR3 is TGCGCCAGCAGCCCCGGGGGGGCCTCGACAGATACGCAGTATTTT.

This CDR3 reads CASSFGTGKETQYF. The CDR3 bases are TGTGCCAGCAGCTTTGGGACAGGGAAAGAGACCCAGTACTTC. This chain links TRBV7-6 with TRBJ2-5; 9 bases fit TRBD1. The CDR3 runs to 14 residues. V gave up 3 bases and J gave up 3 bases; unmatched junction bases: 2. Germline CDR1 SGHVS, CDR2 FNYEAQ.

This clone showed up just once. The V and J genes are TRBV19 and TRBJ1-1; 7 bases map to TRBD1. This CDR3 is 12 amino acids long. With V trimmed by 10 bases and J by 1 base, 3 bases remained unmatched. Germline V gene data show CDR1 as LNHDA and CDR2 as SQIVND (reference sequence). The CDR3 sequence is CATRQGNTEAFF. The CDR3 DNA reads TGTGCCACCCGACAGGGGAACACTGAAGCTTTCTTT.

About this clone: The junction does not match germline at one end; this may be a read error. This sequence joins TRBV5-1 and TRBJ2-3, with 9 bases fitting TRBD2. The CDR3 has 15 residues. The germline V gene encodes CDR1 SGHRS and CDR2 YFSETQ. CDR3 in DNA: TGCGCCAGCATCTTGGCGGGGGGGCCCACAGATACGCAGTATTTT. Its protein product is CASILAGGPTDTQYF.

The V and J genes are TRBV19 and TRBJ1-2; 8 positions agree with TRBD1. Per the germline V gene, CDR1 is LNHDA and CDR2 is SQIVND (reference sequence). The V segment lost 8 bases and the J segment 9 bases; nucleotides outside the gene matches: 11. The CDR3 covers 13 residues. CDR3 DNA: TGTGCCAGTGGACCACAGGGGGGTCAGAGCTACACCTTC. It translates to CASGPQGGQSYTF.

This clone has only one observation. The chain couples TRBV5-1 to TRBJ2-5; TRBD2 matches at 7 bases. The CDR3 totals 18 residues. V shed 1 base and J 0 bases; nucleotides not matched to a gene: 12. Germline CDR1 is SGHRS and CDR2 is YFSETQ. CDR3 amino acids: CASSLLKPTSNYQETQYF. The DNA for the CDR3 is TGCGCCAGCAGCTTGTTAAAACCGACTAGCAATTACCAAGAGACCCAGTACTTC.

J is TRBJ2-3 and V is TRBV7-2; 11 positions agree with TRBD2. This CDR3 region has 16 residues. Germline V lookup: CDR1 SGHTA, CDR2 FQGNSA. V was clipped by 5 bases and J by 1 base; unmatched bases: 5. The DNA of the CDR3 is TGTGCCAGCAGCAAAGAACTAGCGGGGGGCACAGATACGCAGTATTTT. It yields the protein CASSKELAGGTDTQYF.

The chain combines TRBV6-1 with TRBJ2-3; maybe TRBD2 (5 bases). CDR1 and CDR2 from the germline V gene are MNHNS and SASEGT. V was shortened by 4 bases and J by 4 bases, with 15 bases between the two germline ends. This CDR3 has 15 residues. CDR3 DNA: TGTGCCAGCAGTGTAGGGCGGGTGGAATCAGATACGCAGTATTTT. Residues: CASSVGRVESDTQYF.

Notes on this clone: Different DNA sequences within this sample yield the same CDR3. The chain links TRBV9 to TRBJ1-2; 7 bases map to TRBD1. The J segment lost 2 bases and the V segment lost 0 bases, leaving 1 base of the junction unmatched. Germline V gives CDR1 SGDLS, CDR2 YYNGEE. The CDR3 spans 14 residues. CDR3 sequence reads: CASSVGQGNYGYTF. The DNA of the CDR3 is TGTGCCAGCAGCGTAGGACAGGGAAACTATGGCTACACCTTC.

The V and J genes are TRBV7-9 and TRBJ1-2; TRBD1 might be the D (5 bases). This CDR3 has 18 amino acids. V was clipped by 1 base and J by 4 bases, with 22 bases between them. Germline V gives CDR1 SEHNR, CDR2 FQNEAQ (reference sequence). CDR3 nucleotide sequence: TGTGCCAGCAGCTTAGTGGTGGGGCAGCAACCGCCATCCTATGGCTACACCTTC. Protein product: CASSLVVGQQPPSYGYTF.

V and J are TRBV5-1 and TRBJ1-4; 9 bases align to TRBD1. The CDR3 is 16 amino acids. CDR1 and CDR2 from the germline V gene are SGHRS and YFSETQ. V shed 0 bases and J 7 bases; nucleotides not matched to a gene: 7. The CDR3, as DNA: TGCGCCAGCAGCTTGGGACAGGGGGTATATGCTGAAAAACTGTTTTTT. This translates into CASSLGQGVYAEKLFF.

The chain joins TRBV7-9 to TRBJ1-5, with 10 bases that match TRBD1. The CDR3 totals 15 residues. V was pared by 1 base and J by 5 bases, with 2 bases of the junction left unmatched. Germline V gives CDR1 SEHNR, CDR2 FQNEAQ (reference sequence). The CDR3 spells CASSLGDRGDQPQHF. The DNA of the CDR3 is TGTGCCAGCAGCTTAGGGGACAGGGGAGATCAGCCCCAGCATTTT.

The V gene is TRBV20-1, the J gene TRBJ1-1; D is unclear. Germline assignment: CDR1 DFQATT and CDR2 SNEGSKA (reference sequence). Deletions cut 6 bases from V and 6 bases from J, with 11 bases between. The CDR3 extends over 11 amino acids. The CDR3 spells CSARPGSEAFF. The CDR3 DNA is TGCAGTGCCCGTCCCGGTTCTGAAGCTTTCTTT.

The rearrangement joins TRBV19 to TRBJ2-2; possibly TRBD2 for D (6 bases). V was cut by 7 bases and J by 6 bases, with 27 bases left in between. The CDR3 covers 18 residues. Germline CDR1 LNHDA, CDR2 SQIVND (reference sequence). CDR3 sequence: CASTSQAGRPARPGELFF. CDR3 nucleotide sequence: TGTGCCAGTACTTCTCAAGCGGGCAGGCCCGCTAGGCCCGGGGAGCTGTTTTTT.

V usage is TRBV30 and J usage is TRBJ1-4, with D uncertain. Germline lookup yields CDR1 GTSNPN and CDR2 SVGIG (reference sequence). The CDR3 has 13 amino acids. Trimming stripped 4 bases from V and 10 bases from J, with 16 bases between. The CDR3 here is CAWIGLHSGKLFF. In DNA, the CDR3 is TGTGCCTGGATCGGACTCCACAGCGGAAAACTGTTTTTT.

This rearrangement joins TRBV15 to TRBJ1-5; the D gene is possibly TRBD1 (5 bases). Germline V gives CDR1 LNHNV, CDR2 YYDKDF (reference sequence). V was pared by 8 bases and J by 3 bases, with 8 bases between. The CDR3 is 12 residues long. The CDR3 loop is CATGGNNQPQHF. The CDR3 DNA is TGTGCCACCGGGGGGAACAATCAGCCCCAGCATTTT.

For the CDR3, the DNA is TGTGCCAGCGGGACTAGCGGGGGAGAGCAGTACTTC. It translates to CASGTSGGEQYF. The rearrangement uses TRBV6-5 and TRBJ2-5; TRBD2 aligns across 14 bases. The CDR3 sequence is 12 residues long. In germline, CDR1 is MNHEY, CDR2 SVGAGI. The ends lost 8 bases at V and 11 bases at J; junction bases unmatched: 4.

The chain combines TRBV19 with TRBJ2-5, with a possible D match to TRBD2 (6 bases). Germline loops: CDR1 LNHDA, CDR2 SQIVND (reference sequence). The CDR3 has 15 residues. Trimming took off 2 bases at V and 4 bases at J, with 14 bases between the two ends. CDR3 in DNA: TGTGCCAGTAGTATAAATACGGGGCGGGGAGAGACCCAGTACTTC. Protein product: CASSINTGRGETQYF. Full variable domain (outside the CDR3, taken from reference TRBV19 and TRBJ2-5): DGGITQSPKYLFRKEGQNVTLSCEQNLNHDAMYWYRQDPGQGLRLIYYSQIVNDFQKGDIAEGYSVSREKKESFPLTVTSAQKNPTAFYLCASSINTGRGETQYFGPGTRLLVL.

The chain joins TRBV5-6 to TRBJ2-1, with a possible D match to TRBD1 (6 bases). The CDR3 covers 15 residues. The germline V and J ends were trimmed by 4 bases and 4 bases, with 15 bases remaining between them. Germline lookup yields CDR1 SGHDT and CDR2 YYEEEE. The CDR3 region has the DNA TGTGCCAGCAGCGCAGACAGGAGGACTTACAATGAGCAGTTCTTC. It specifies CASSADRRTYNEQFF.